This T cell receptor beta chain came from a study of regulatory T cells in long-lasting Graves disease. This clonotype was detected only a few times. This CDR3 has 15 amino acids. V lost 4 bases and J 7 bases, leaving 17 bases between the germline ends. Germline V lookup: CDR1 SGHRS, CDR2 YFSETQ. Stated time point: newly diagnosed GD, antithyroid drugs for less than 3 months. PBMC-extracted RNA yielded the TCR library. HTBI primers from iRepertoire and Arm-PCR of CDR3 regions yielded the TCR beta libraries. Using its own MiXCR run on the multiplex PCR reads, TCRdb lists one record per CDR3 protein. The sample has some 560,000 distinct CDR3 sequences; about 16% are singletons. This sample also belongs to another study, concerning T cells in Graves' hyperthyroidism and ophthalmopathy. From that report: With the HTBI primer set, the TCR CDR3 went through a first round of RT-PCR.

The sequencing here drew on peripheral blood mononuclear cells (PBMCs), taken at new diagnosis, from a patient treated with antithyroid drugs. The chain is built from TRBV5-1 and TRBJ1-4; TRBD1 is a possible D gene (6 bases). The sequence came from a woman aged 35-60 years with Graves disease. DNA of the CDR3: TGCGCCAGCAGCGGAGCGGCCGGGGGCGGTGAAAAACTGTTTTTT. Its protein is CASSGAAGGGEKLFF.